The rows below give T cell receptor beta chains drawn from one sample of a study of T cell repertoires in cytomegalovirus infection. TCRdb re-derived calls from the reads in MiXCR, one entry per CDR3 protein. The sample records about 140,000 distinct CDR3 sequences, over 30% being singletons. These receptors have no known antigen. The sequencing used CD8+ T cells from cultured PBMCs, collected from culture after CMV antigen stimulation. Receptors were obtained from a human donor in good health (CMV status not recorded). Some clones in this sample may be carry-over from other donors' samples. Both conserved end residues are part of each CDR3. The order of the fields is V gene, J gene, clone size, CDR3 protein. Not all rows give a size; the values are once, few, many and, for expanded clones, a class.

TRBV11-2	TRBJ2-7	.	CASSLELPYEQYF
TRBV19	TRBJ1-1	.	CASSIDGTGWTEAFF
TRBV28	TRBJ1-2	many	CASSLTPTAGPRGGYTF
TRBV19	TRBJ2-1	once	CASSGAGLASYNEQFF
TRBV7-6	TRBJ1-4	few	CASSPDVEEKLFF
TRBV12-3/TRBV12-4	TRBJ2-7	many	CASSLSGGGLSYEQYF
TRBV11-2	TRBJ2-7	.	CASSFGSYEQYF
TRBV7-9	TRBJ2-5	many	CASSGGSGYQETQYF
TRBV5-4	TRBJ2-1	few	CASSLTAGGLSSYNEQFF
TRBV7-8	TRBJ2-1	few	CASSLSGGQAAYNEQFF
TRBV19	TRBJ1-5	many	CASSMAWGDGNQPQHF
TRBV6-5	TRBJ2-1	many	CASSPWETLDNEQFF
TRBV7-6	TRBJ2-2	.	CASSNGPNTGELFF
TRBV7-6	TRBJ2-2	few	CASSPGPRGAGELFF
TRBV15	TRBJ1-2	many	CATSVHDRAEGYGYTF
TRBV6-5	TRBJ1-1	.	CASSPGPNTEAFF
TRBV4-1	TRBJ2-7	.	CASSQDRRGESYEQYF
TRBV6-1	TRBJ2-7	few	CASSEGTGGGYEQYF
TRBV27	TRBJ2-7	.	CASSLYGPGEQYF
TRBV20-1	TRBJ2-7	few	CSASRPDGRGGLNEQYF
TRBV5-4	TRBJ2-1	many	CASSLVSGGQNEQFF
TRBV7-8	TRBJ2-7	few	CASSPEVGYEQYF
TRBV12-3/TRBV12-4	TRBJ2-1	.	CASSTTGLAGVDNEQFF
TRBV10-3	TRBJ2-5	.	CAISPPETQYF
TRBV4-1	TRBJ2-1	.	CASSHPGPPRAYNEQFF
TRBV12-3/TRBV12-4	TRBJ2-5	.	CASSFRGTYQETQYF
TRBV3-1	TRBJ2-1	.	CASSQEGLAGYNEQFF
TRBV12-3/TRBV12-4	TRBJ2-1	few	CASSWAVLNEQFF
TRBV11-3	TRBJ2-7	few	CASSDDRAPYEQYF
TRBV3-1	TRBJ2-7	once	CASSQIQGEGYEQYF